The text below deals with one T cell receptor beta chain. The table lists this clonotype with many counts. There is no known antigen for this receptor. Within one base of it there is no much larger clone, and no base qualities were kept. The germline V gene supplies CDR1 MNHEY and CDR2 SVGAGI. From its cysteine to its phenylalanine, the CDR3 spans 14 amino acids. The entry retains the CDR3 DNA only, 42 bases that are in frame from base 1. V was cut back by 4 bases and J by 0 bases, leaving a gap of 8 bases between them. Set within a cohort of healthcare workers in London, UK, this nested case-control study involved weekly PCR testing of nasopharyngeal swabs along with blood sampling. Healthcare workers were recruited during the week of the UK lockdown, between 23 and 31 March 2020, and followed weekly for up to roughly 15 weeks. This specimen comes from a study of early T cells in non-severe SARS-CoV-2 infection (dated by TCRdb to 2020 to 2023). At the level of the whole study: Bulk RNA from unsorted whole blood was used for TCR sequencing, so alpha and beta chains could not be paired. Paper-wide results and their limitations: Matching against VDJdb was skewed toward anti-spike CD8 responses, likely underestimated virus-specific expansions, and missed private and CD4 specificities.

Library prep was done by 5' RACE. TCRdb shows the sequencer as NextSeq 500. To correct for sequencing error and PCR bias, the TCR library protocol tagged individual cDNA molecules with unique molecular identifiers. Sequencing covered both TCR alpha and beta chains, and within each sample the abundances of alpha and beta sequences were tightly co-correlated. On the study's bioinformatics: Decombinator V4 was used to perform V gene, J gene and CDR3 annotation of TCR sequences. TCRs were defined as expanded if a significant change between any two time points was detected under a Poisson model with p below 0.0001. TCR abundances were normalised to the total number of TCRs sequenced per sample and were expressed as counts per million. MAIT TCRs were defined by TRAV1-2 paired with TRAJ12, TRAJ20 or TRAJ33, and iNKT TCRs by TRAV10 paired with TRAJ18. A search of VDJdb, accessed on 1 November 2021, was run for TCRs annotated to CMV, EBV and SARS-CoV-2, with TCRs annotated for multiple antigens excluded. The raw public reads went through TCRdb reprocessing: fastp at Q25, MiXCR clone calling, in-frame beta chains kept. Every CDR3 protein is listed once, alongside the most common genes and DNA of its rows. None of the V and J calls come from the authors' own analysis; TCRdb made them. This sample comprises about 50,000 distinct CDR3 sequences, around 9.6% of them detected only once. The top ten hold roughly 4.8% of the sample.

The source material was whole blood, sampled at baseline. This receptor was identified in an adult who was a healthcare worker with PCR-confirmed SARS-CoV-2 infection or an uninfected control (not recorded which). The chain uses TRBV6-5 and TRBJ2-3; TRBD1 is possibly the D segment (5 matching bases). The DNA sequence is TGTGCCAGCAGTTTCGCAGGGAGCACAGATACGCAGTATTTT. This translates into CASSFAGSTDTQYF.